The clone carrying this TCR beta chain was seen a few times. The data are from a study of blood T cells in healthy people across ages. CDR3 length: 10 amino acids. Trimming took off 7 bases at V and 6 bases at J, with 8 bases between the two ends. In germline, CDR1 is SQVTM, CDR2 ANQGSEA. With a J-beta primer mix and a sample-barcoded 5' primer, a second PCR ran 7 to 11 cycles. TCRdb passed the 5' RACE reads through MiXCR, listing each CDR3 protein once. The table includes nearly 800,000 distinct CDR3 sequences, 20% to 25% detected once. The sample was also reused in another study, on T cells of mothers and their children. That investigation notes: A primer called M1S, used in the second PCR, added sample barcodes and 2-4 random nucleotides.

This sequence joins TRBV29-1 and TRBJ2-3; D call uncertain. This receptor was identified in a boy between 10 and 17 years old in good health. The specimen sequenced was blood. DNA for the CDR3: TGCAGCGCTTCCGCGGATACGCAGTATTTT. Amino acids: CSASADTQYF.